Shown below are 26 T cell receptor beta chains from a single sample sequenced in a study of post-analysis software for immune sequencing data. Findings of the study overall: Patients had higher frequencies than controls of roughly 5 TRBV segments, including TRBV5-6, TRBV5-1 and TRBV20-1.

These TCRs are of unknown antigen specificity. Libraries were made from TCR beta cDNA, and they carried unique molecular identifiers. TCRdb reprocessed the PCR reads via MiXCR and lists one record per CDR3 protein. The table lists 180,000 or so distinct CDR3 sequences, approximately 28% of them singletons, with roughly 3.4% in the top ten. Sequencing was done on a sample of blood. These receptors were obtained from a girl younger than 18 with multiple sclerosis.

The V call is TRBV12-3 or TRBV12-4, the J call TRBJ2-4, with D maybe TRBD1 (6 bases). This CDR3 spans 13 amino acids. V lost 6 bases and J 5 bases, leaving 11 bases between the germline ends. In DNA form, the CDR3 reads TGTGCCAGCAGCACCGGACAGCAAAACATTCAGTACTTC. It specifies CASSTGQQNIQYF.

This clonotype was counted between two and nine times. CDR3 DNA: TGTGCCAGCAGTCGGTACAGGTCCCCTACTAGCGCAGATACGCAGTATTTT. It translates to CASSRYRSPTSADTQYF. This chain links TRBV28 with TRBJ2-3; TRBD2 aligns across 7 bases. Trimming cost V 5 bases and J 4 bases; bases outside gene matches: 15. Germline assignment: CDR1 MDHEN and CDR2 SYDVKM. The CDR3 is 17 residues long.

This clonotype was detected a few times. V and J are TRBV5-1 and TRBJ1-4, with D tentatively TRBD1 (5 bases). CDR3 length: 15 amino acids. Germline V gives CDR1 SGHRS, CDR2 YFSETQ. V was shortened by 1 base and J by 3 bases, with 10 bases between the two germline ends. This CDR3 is CASSLTGEANEKLFF. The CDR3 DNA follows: TGCGCCAGCAGCTTGACGGGGGAGGCTAATGAAAAACTGTTTTTT.

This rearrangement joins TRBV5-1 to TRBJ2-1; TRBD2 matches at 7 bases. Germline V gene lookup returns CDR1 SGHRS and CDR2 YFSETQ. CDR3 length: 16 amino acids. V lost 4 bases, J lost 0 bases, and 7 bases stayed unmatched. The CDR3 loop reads CASSRPSGPSYNEQFF. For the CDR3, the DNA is TGCGCCAGCAGCCGTCCTAGCGGACCCTCCTACAATGAGCAGTTCTTC.

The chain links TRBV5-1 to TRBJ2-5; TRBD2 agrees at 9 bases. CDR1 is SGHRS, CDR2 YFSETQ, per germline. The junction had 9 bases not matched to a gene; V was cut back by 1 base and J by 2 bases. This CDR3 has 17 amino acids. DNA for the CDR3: TGCGCCAGCAGCTTGTGCTGTCTAGCGGGACTTCAAGAGACCCAGTACTTC. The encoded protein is CASSLCCLAGLQETQYF.

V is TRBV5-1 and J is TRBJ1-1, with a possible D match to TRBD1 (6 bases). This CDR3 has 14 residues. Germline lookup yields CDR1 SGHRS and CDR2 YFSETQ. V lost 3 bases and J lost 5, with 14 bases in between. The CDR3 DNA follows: TGCGCCAGCAGCTCAAGTTTAACAGGGACTGAAGCTTTCTTT. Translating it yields CASSSSLTGTEAFF.

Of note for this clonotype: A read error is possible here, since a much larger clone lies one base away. CDR3 sequence (DNA): TGCAGCGTTGATTGGGGACAGTCCTACGAGCAGTACTTC. This translates into CSVDWGQSYEQYF. The chain has TRBV29-1 and TRBJ2-7; 7 positions agree with TRBD1. Germline values: CDR1 SQVTM, CDR2 ANQGSEA. The junction had 3 bases not matched to a gene; V was cut back by 3 bases and J by 1 base. The CDR3 runs 13 residues.

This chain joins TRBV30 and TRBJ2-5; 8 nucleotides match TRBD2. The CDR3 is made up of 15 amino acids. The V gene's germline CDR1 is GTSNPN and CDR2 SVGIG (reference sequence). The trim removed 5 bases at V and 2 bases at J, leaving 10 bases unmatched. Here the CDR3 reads CAWGRHTSGQETQYF. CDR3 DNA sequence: TGTGCCTGGGGGAGACATACTAGCGGACAAGAGACCCAGTACTTC.

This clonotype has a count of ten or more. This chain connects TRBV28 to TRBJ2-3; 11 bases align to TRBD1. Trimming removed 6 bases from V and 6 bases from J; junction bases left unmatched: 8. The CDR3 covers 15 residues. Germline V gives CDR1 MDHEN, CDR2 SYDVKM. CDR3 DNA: TGTGCCAGCAGCCCCGGACAGGGGGCTTGGGATACGCAGTATTTT. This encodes CASSPGQGAWDTQYF.

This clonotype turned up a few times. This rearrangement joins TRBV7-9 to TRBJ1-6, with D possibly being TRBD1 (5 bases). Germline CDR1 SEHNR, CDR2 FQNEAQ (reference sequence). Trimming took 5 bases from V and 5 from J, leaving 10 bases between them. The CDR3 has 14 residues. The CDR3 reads CASSRDPDNSPLHF. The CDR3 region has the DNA TGTGCCAGCAGCCGGGACCCCGATAATTCACCCCTCCACTTT.

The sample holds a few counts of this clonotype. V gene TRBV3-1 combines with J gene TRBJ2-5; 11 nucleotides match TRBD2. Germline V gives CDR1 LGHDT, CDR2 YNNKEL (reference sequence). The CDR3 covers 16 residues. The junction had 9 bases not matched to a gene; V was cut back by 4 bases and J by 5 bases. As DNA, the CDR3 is TGTGCCAGCAGCCCCCTGACTAGCGGGACTTGGGAGACCCAGTACTTC. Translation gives CASSPLTSGTWETQYF.

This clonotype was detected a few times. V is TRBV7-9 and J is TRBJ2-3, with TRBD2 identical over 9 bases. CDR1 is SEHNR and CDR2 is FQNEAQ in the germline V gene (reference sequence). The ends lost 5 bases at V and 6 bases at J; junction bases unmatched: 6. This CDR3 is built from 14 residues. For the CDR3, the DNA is TGTGCCAGCAGCCCGGCGGGAGGGCGGGATACGCAGTATTTT. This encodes CASSPAGGRDTQYF. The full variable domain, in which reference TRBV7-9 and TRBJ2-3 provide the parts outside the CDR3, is DTGVSQNPRHKITKRGQNVTFRCDPISEHNRLYWYRQTLGQGPEFLTYFQNEAQLEKSRLLSDRFSAERPKGSFSTLEIQRTEQGDSAMYLCASSPAGGRDTQYFGPGTRLTVL.

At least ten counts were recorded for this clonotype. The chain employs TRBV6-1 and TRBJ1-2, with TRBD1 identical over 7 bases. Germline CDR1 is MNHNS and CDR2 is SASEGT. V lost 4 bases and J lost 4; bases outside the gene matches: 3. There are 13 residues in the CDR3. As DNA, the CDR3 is TGTGCCAGCAGTGGACAGGGAATCTATGGCTACACCTTC. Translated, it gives CASSGQGIYGYTF.

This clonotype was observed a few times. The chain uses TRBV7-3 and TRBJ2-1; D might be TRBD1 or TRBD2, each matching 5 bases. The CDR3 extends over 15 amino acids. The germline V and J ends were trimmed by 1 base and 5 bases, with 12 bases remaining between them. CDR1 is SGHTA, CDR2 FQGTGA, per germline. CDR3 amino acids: CASSLMPGPDNEQFF. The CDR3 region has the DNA TGTGCCAGCAGCTTAATGCCGGGGCCAGACAATGAGCAGTTCTTC.

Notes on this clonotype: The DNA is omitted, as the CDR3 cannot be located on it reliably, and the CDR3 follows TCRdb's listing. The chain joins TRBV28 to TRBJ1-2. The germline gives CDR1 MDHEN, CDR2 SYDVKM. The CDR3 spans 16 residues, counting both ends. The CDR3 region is CASSLFGEGLNYGYTF.

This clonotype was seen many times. Here the CDR3 reads CASSAGRPIEAFF. The CDR3 DNA is TGTGCCAGCAGCGCCGGCCGTCCGATTGAAGCTTTCTTT. The V call is TRBV7-9, the J call TRBJ1-1; D is uncertain. Germline CDR1 and CDR2: SEHNR and FQNEAQ (reference sequence). Trimming left V 5 bases short and J 7 bases short, with 14 bases between. This CDR3 contains 13 residues. Using reference TRBV7-9 and TRBJ1-1 for the parts outside the CDR3, the full variable domain is DTGVSQNPRHKITKRGQNVTFRCDPISEHNRLYWYRQTLGQGPEFLTYFQNEAQLEKSRLLSDRFSAERPKGSFSTLEIQRTEQGDSAMYLCASSAGRPIEAFFGQGTRLTVV.

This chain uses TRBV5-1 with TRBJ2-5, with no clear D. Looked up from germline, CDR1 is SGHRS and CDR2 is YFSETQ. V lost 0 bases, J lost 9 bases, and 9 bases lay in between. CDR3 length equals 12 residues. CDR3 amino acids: CASSLDWGSQYF. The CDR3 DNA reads TGCGCCAGCAGCTTGGACTGGGGTTCCCAGTACTTC. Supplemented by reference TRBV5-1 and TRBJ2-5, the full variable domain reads KAGVTQTPRYLIKTRGQQVTLSCSPISGHRSVSWYQQTPGQGLQFLFEYFSETQRNKGNFPGRFSGRQFSNSRSEMNVSTLELGDSALYLCASSLDWGSQYFGPGTRLLVL.

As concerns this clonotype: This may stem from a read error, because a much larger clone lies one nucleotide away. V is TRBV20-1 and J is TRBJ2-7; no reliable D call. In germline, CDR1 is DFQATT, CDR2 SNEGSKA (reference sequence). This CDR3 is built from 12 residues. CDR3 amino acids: CRARLQSYEQYF. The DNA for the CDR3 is TGCAGGGCTAGATTGCAGAGCTACGAGCAGTACTTC.

CDR3 in DNA: TGTGCCAGCAGTTTGGCAGGGGGCCCGCTGGAGCAGTACTTC. As protein: CASSLAGGPLEQYF. The chain couples TRBV12-3 or TRBV12-4 to TRBJ2-7; 8 positions agree with TRBD1. Trimming cost V 3 bases and J 7 bases; bases outside gene matches: 8. There are 14 residues in the CDR3.

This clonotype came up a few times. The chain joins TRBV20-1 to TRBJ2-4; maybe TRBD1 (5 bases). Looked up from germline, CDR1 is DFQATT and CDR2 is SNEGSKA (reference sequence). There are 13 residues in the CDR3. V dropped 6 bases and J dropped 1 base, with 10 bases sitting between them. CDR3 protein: CSAQGDAKNIQYF. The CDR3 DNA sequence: TGCAGTGCCCAAGGGGATGCCAAAAACATTCAGTACTTC.

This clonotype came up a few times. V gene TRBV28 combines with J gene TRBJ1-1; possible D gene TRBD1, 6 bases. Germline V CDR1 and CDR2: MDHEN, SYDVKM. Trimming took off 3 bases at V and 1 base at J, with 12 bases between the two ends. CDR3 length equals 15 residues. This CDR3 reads CASSFLGARNTEAFF. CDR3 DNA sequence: TGTGCCAGCAGTTTTTTGGGGGCGAGGAACACTGAAGCTTTCTTT. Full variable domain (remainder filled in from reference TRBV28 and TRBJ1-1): DVKVTQSSRYLVKRTGEKVFLECVQDMDHENMFWYRQDPGLGLRLIYFSYDVKMKEKGDIPEGYSVSREKKERFSLILESASTNQTSMYLCASSFLGARNTEAFFGQGTRLTVV.

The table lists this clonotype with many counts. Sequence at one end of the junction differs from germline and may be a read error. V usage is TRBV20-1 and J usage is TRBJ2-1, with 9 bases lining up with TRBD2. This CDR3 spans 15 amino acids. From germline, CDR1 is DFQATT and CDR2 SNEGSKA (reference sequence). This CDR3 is CSASNSGGSNNEQFF. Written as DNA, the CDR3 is TGCAGTGCTAGCAATAGCGGGGGCTCCAACAATGAGCAGTTCTTC.

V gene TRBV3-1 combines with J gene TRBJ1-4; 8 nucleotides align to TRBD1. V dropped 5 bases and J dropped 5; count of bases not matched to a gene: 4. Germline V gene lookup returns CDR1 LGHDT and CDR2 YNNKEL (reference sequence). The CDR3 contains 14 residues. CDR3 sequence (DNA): TGTGCCAGCAGCTTCCGGGACAGGAATGAAAAACTGTTTTTT. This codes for CASSFRDRNEKLFF.

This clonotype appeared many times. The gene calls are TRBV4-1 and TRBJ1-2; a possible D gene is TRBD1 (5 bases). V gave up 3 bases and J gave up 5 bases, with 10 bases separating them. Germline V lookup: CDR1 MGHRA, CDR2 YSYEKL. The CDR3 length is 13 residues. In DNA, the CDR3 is TGCGCCAGCAGCCAGAGGGACGGTTATGGCTACACCTTC. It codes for CASSQRDGYGYTF.

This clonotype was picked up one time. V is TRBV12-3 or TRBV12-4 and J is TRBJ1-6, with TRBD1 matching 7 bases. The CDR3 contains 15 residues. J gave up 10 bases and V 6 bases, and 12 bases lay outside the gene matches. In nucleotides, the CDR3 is TGTGCCAGCAGCCCAGGGGGGGCGCGGAACTCACCCCTCCACTTT. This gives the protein CASSPGGARNSPLHF.

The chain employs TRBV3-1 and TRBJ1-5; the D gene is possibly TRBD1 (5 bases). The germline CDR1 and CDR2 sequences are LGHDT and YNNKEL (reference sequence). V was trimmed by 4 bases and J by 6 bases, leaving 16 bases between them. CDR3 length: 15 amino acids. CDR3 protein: CASSPKNEGIQPQHF. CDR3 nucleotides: TGTGCCAGCAGCCCAAAGAATGAGGGGATTCAGCCCCAGCATTTT.